This TCR beta chain is from a study of CD8 T cells in ankylosing spondylitis. General study points: There was reportedly significant enrichment of clones that were disease-linked in matched ankylosing spondylitis synovial fluid.

Making use of molecular barcodes, quantitative 5'-RACE generated TCR beta libraries. TCRdb processed the 5' RACE reads anew with MiXCR; each CDR3 protein has one entry. Among roughly 100,000 distinct CDR3 sequences listed, roughly 8% were seen once. This clonotype was observed a single time. What it recognizes is unknown. This CDR3 spans 13 amino acids. Germline lookup yields CDR1 LGHNA and CDR2 YNFKEQ. V was clipped by 9 bases and J by 6 bases, with 14 bases between them. The chain employs TRBV4-2 and TRBJ2-2; tentatively, D is TRBD1 or TRBD2 (6 bases each). The sample consisted of blood, either unsorted or a sorted T cell fraction (not recorded which). This TCR came from a male donor with ankylosing spondylitis or in good health (not recorded which). The CDR3 DNA sequence: TGTGCCAGGGGCCCCGGGGGCTCCGGGGAGCTGTTTTTT. Its protein product is CARGPGGSGELFF.